These 3 T cell receptor beta chains were sequenced from one sample in a study of T-cell reconstitution after alpha-beta-depleted transplantation in children. Library preparation (for TCRbeta) was performed with unique molecular identifiers. Using its own MiXCR run on the PCR reads, TCRdb lists one record per CDR3 protein. The sample holds about 640,000 distinct CDR3 sequences, roughly 17% seen once. The sequencing used PBMCs from the stem cell graft donor, collected from the stem cell graft. Receptors were obtained from a human donor who donated a stem cell graft to a child with acute myeloid leukemia.

The chain uses TRBV18 and TRBJ1-4; D gene uncertain. The CDR3 runs to 16 residues. From germline, CDR1 is KGHSH and CDR2 LQKENI. Trimming stripped 2 bases from V and 0 bases from J, with 10 bases between. CDR3 sequence reads: CASSPMAVATNEKLFF. CDR3 DNA sequence: TGTGCCAGCTCACCAATGGCAGTCGCAACTAATGAAAAACTGTTTTTT.

This clonotype was found many times. This chain joins TRBV20-1 and TRBJ2-5, with TRBD2 identical over 11 bases. The CDR3 consists of 13 residues. The germline V gene encodes CDR1 DFQATT and CDR2 SNEGSKA (reference sequence). J gave up 5 bases and V 7 bases, and 6 bases lay outside the gene matches. The CDR3 DNA reads as TGCAGTGGGCTAGCGGGGGGTTGGGAGACCCAGTACTTC. Translation gives CSGLAGGWETQYF.

V gene TRBV30 combines with J gene TRBJ2-7, with a possible D match to TRBD2 (6 bases). The CDR3 runs 12 residues. Germline V gives CDR1 GTSNPN, CDR2 SVGIG (reference sequence). Trimming stripped 3 bases from V and 3 bases from J, with 9 bases between. DNA for the CDR3: TGTGCCTGGAGGCGCGGGGACTACGAGCAGTACTTC. Translated, it gives CAWRRGDYEQYF.